The rows below give T cell receptor beta chains drawn from one sample of a study of OX40 agonist ivuxolimab in advanced cancers. Using immunoSEQ multiplex PCR, the repertoire was profiled, and TCRdb retains in-frame clones only, with some absent. The sample contains about 5,000 clones, roughly two thirds of which appear only once. Sequenced here: CD4+ or CD8+ T cells sorted from blood, sampled in a trial of the OX40 agonist ivuxolimab. The receptors originated from an adult with an advanced solid tumor such as melanoma, head and neck, liver or kidney cancer. Both conserved end residues are part of each CDR3. Each record gives: D gene, V gene, J gene, clone size, CDR3 protein, CDR3 DNA. D genes are given only for firm matches. Not all rows give a size; the values are once, few, many and, for expanded clones, a class.

TRBD1	TRBV27	TRBJ1-2	few	CASSLQGANYGYTF	TGTGCCAGCAGTTTACAGGGGGCTAACTATGGCTACACCTTC
NA	TRBV4-2	TRBJ1-1	medium-sized	CASSLGGVNTEAFF	TGTGCCAGCAGCTTAGGAGGAGTGAACACTGAAGCTTTCTTT
NA	TRBV2	TRBJ2-3	NA	CASEETGQQYF	TGTGCCAGCGAAGAAACGGGACAGCAGTATTTT
TRBD1	TRBV15	TRBJ2-7	few	CATSSSLSLDRNPSYEQYF	TGTGCCACCAGCAGTTCCCTTTCCTTGGACAGGAATCCCTCCTACGAGCAGTACTTC
NA	TRBV9	TRBJ1-3	NA	CASSPNEGLRGGNTIYF	TGTGCCAGCAGCCCGAACGAAGGGCTTAGGGGAGGAAACACCATATATTTT
NA	TRBV7-7	TRBJ2-6	few	CASSRWTNSGANVLTF	TGTGCCAGCAGCAGATGGACCAACTCTGGGGCCAACGTCCTGACTTTC
TRBD2	TRBV9	TRBJ2-1	few	CASSVGTSGGGYNEQFF	TGTGCCAGCAGCGTAGGGACTAGCGGGGGGGGCTACAATGAGCAGTTCTTC
NA	TRBV11-2	TRBJ2-3	NA	CASSPSGGGTDTQYF	TGCGCCAGCAGCCCCTCTGGGGGAGGCACAGATACGCAGTATTTT
NA	TRBV4-3	TRBJ2-7	NA	CASSQDTREQYF	TGCGCCAGCAGCCAAGATACACGCGAGCAGTACTTC
NA	TRBV10-3	TRBJ2-5	NA	CAISDQGFGETQYF	TGTGCCATCAGTGATCAGGGGTTCGGGGAGACCCAGTACTTC
NA	TRBV7-6	TRBJ1-2	NA	CASSKRSGLGYTF	TGTGCCAGCAGCAAAAGGTCAGGGCTCGGCTACACCTTC
TRBD2	TRBV4-3	TRBJ2-5	NA	CASSQRLAGVGETQYF	TGCGCCAGCAGCCAACGCCTAGCGGGGGTTGGAGAGACCCAGTACTTC
NA	TRBV4-2	TRBJ2-2	once	CASSLKWRSGELFF	TGTGCCAGCAGCTTGAAGTGGAGAAGCGGGGAGCTGTTTTTT
NA	TRBV5-8	TRBJ2-7	NA	CASSQDSYEQYF	TGTGCCAGCAGCCAAGACTCCTACGAGCAGTACTTC
NA	TRBV7-7	TRBJ1-1	NA	CASRLYTEAFF	TGTGCCAGCAGGCTATACACTGAAGCTTTCTTT
NA	TRBV23-1	TRBJ1-1	once	CASSQDIAGMNTEAFF	TGCGCCAGCAGCCAAGATATCGCAGGAATGAACACTGAAGCTTTCTTT
NA	TRBV29-1	TRBJ1-2	NA	CSVPDLYGYTF	TGCAGCGTTCCGGACCTTTATGGCTACACCTTC
TRBD2	TRBV28	TRBJ2-7	NA	CASSLFPSGGTYEQYF	TGTGCCAGCAGTTTATTTCCTAGCGGGGGGACCTACGAGCAGTACTTC
TRBD1	TRBV7-9	TRBJ1-2	NA	CASRPPGTGAADGYTF	TGTGCCAGCAGACCGCCCGGGACAGGGGCGGCCGATGGCTACACCTTC
TRBD1	TRBV16	TRBJ1-5	NA	CASSAGQGQTTGGNQPQHF	TGTGCCAGCAGCGCGGGACAGGGGCAAACAACAGGAGGCAATCAGCCCCAGCATTTT
NA	TRBV19	TRBJ1-1	NA	CASNKWGTEAFF	TGTGCCAGTAACAAATGGGGCACTGAAGCTTTCTTT
NA	TRBV9	TRBJ1-1	NA	CASSQQGAMNTEAFF	TGTGCCAGCAGCCAGCAAGGGGCGATGAACACTGAAGCTTTCTTT
NA	TRBV7-6	TRBJ1-1	NA	CASASQRNTEAFF	TGCGCCAGCGCCTCACAGAGGAACACTGAAGCTTTCTTT
NA	TRBV11-2	TRBJ2-7	few	CASGNRDWGWYEQYF	TGTGCCAGCGGAAACCGGGACTGGGGTTGGTACGAGCAGTACTTC
NA	TRBV12-5	TRBJ2-1	NA	CASGLLGEQFF	TGTGCTAGTGGTTTGTTGGGGGAGCAGTTCTTC
NA	TRBV5-7	TRBJ1-1	NA	CASSLGGVNTEAFF	TGTGCCAGCAGCTTAGGAGGAGTGAACACTGAAGCTTTCTTT
TRBD1	TRBV6-1	TRBJ2-4	NA	CASSLGTGGNNIQYF	TGTGCCAGCAGTCTAGGGACAGGGGGCAATAACATTCAGTACTTC
NA	TRBV7-6	TRBJ1-5	NA	CASGLGANQPQHF	TGTGCCAGCGGTCTGGGGGCCAATCAGCCCCAGCATTTT
NA	TRBV6-1	TRBJ1-4	NA	CASSLTNSDYEKLFF	TGTGCCAGCAGCCTTACAAACAGTGACTATGAAAAACTGTTTTTT
NA	TRBV6-6	TRBJ1-6	once	CASSLFSLNSPLHF	TGTGCCAGCAGTTTATTCTCCCTTAATTCACCCCTCCACTTT
NA	TRBV27	TRBJ2-2	few	CASRRGIGELFF	TGTGCCAGCAGGAGGGGAATCGGGGAGCTGTTTTTT
NA	TRBV27	TRBJ1-6	NA	CASSLYQGITSYNSPLHF	TGTGCCAGCAGTTTATACCAGGGTATTACATCCTATAATTCACCCCTCCACTTT
NA	TRBV29-1	TRBJ2-2	NA	CSVVGLRGTGELFF	TGCAGCGTTGTGGGTCTTCGGGGCACCGGGGAGCTGTTTTTT
NA	TRBV19	TRBJ1-2	NA	CASSPPGVSNYGYTF	TGTGCCAGTAGTCCACCGGGGGTATCCAACTATGGCTACACCTTC
NA	TRBV4-3	TRBJ1-1	NA	CASSQEATFGGTEAFF	TGCGCCAGCAGCCAAGAGGCAACCTTTGGGGGCACTGAAGCTTTCTTT
NA	TRBV14	TRBJ1-6	NA	CASSQERFPPGGYHSPLHF	TGTGCCAGCAGCCAAGAACGGTTTCCGCCTGGGGGGTATCACTCACCCCTCCACTTT
NA	TRBV5-8	TRBJ2-2	NA	CASSLKWRSGELFF	TGTGCCAGCAGCTTGAAGTGGAGAAGCGGGGAGCTGTTTTTT
NA	TRBV29-1	TRBJ2-7	NA	CSVSWWQGSYEQYF	TGCAGCGTTTCATGGTGGCAGGGCTCCTACGAGCAGTACTTC
TRBD1	TRBV6-6	TRBJ2-7	NA	CASSQFRGRTYEQYF	TGTGCCAGCAGCCAATTCAGGGGGCGCACCTACGAGCAGTACTTC
TRBD2	TRBV15	TRBJ2-1	once	CATSSPAGLAGGSYNEQFF	TGTGCCACCAGCAGTCCAGCGGGACTAGCGGGGGGCTCCTACAATGAGCAGTTCTTC
NA	TRBV10-1	TRBJ1-6	NA	CASSGGDYSPLHF	TGCGCCAGCAGTGGCGGGGACTATTCACCCCTCCACTTT
TRBD2	TRBV4-1	TRBJ2-2	NA	CASSQGGLARNGELFF	TGCGCCAGCAGCCAAGGGGGACTAGCGAGAAACGGGGAGCTGTTTTTT
NA	TRBV19	TRBJ2-5	NA	CASSIVERSSQYF	TGTGCCAGTAGTATCGTGGAGAGGTCTTCCCAGTACTTC
TRBD1	TRBV7-6	TRBJ2-7	NA	CASSLGMGQGPYEQYF	TGTGCCAGCAGCTTAGGGATGGGACAGGGCCCCTACGAGCAGTACTTC
NA	TRBV4-3	TRBJ2-7	once	CASSQDERGTYEQYF	TGCGCCAGCAGCCAAGATGAACGGGGTACCTACGAGCAGTACTTC
TRBD1	TRBV4-1	TRBJ2-7	NA	CASSQHTGGGYEQYF	TGCGCCAGCAGCCAACATACAGGGGGCGGGTACGAGCAGTACTTC
NA	TRBV27	TRBJ2-5	NA	CASAPMASGVETRYF	TGTGCCAGCGCCCCTATGGCTAGTGGGGTGGAGACCCGGTACTTC
NA	TRBV6-9	TRBJ1-2	NA	CASSEPGTVHYGYTF	TGTGCCAGCAGTGAACCGGGGACGGTGCACTATGGCTACACCTTC
NA	TRBV28	TRBJ1-1	NA	CASSPTGVGPEAFF	TGTGCCAGCAGCCCCACCGGGGTCGGGCCTGAAGCTTTCTTT
NA	TRBV4-3	TRBJ1-4	NA	CASSQDWAANEKLFF	TGCGCCAGCAGCCAAGACTGGGCGGCTAATGAAAAACTGTTTTTT
NA	TRBV19	TRBJ1-5	NA	CASSGQTGTRDPLQPQHF	TGTGCCAGTAGTGGACAGACCGGGACAAGGGATCCCCTTCAGCCCCAGCATTTT
NA	TRBV10-3	TRBJ2-7	NA	CAISKDPLYEQYF	TGTGCCATCAGTAAGGACCCCCTCTACGAGCAGTACTTC
NA	TRBV7-2	TRBJ2-6	NA	CASSRWTNSGANVLTF	TGTGCCAGCAGCAGATGGACCAACTCTGGGGCCAACGTCCTGACTTTC
TRBD2	TRBV9	TRBJ2-3	NA	CASSAGASGGATDTQYF	TGTGCCAGCAGCGCGGGGGCTAGCGGGGGGGCCACAGATACGCAGTATTTT
NA	TRBV9	TRBJ2-2	NA	CASTSTGELFF	TGTGCCAGCACAAGCACCGGGGAGCTGTTTTTT